These 32 T cell receptor beta chains were all obtained from the same sample, sequenced in a study of blood T cell repertoires in COVID-19. Profiling relied on immunoSEQ multiplex PCR, and the TCRdb table lists in-frame clones only, not all of them. The table lists about 98,000 clones, 81% of them singletons. The sequencing sample was made of peripheral blood. The receptors were sampled from a woman older than 75 with acute or convalescent COVID-19.

As DNA, the CDR3 is TGTGCCAGCAGCGTAGACGGTTACTCCTACGAGCAGTACTTC. Translating gives CASSVDGYSYEQYF. This chain uses TRBV9 with TRBJ2-7; D is ambiguous. V was pared by 0 bases and J by 0 bases, with 7 bases between. The CDR3 runs 14 residues. Germline V gene sequence: CDR1 SGDLS, CDR2 YYNGEE.

CDR3 bases: TGTGCCAGCAGCCCCCGCGGTAGCAATCAGCCCCAGCATTTT. This gives the protein CASSPRGSNQPQHF. The chain is built from TRBV7-2 and TRBJ1-5; D gene uncertain. The germline V gene encodes CDR1 SGHTA and CDR2 FQGNSA. There are 14 residues in the CDR3. V lost 5 bases to trimming and J lost 0 bases, with 8 bases between them.

The chain carries TRBV6-5 and TRBJ1-2; TRBD1 matches 7 bases. V shed 7 bases, J shed 5 bases, and the junction held 7 bases outside the gene matches. Germline loops: CDR1 MNHEY, CDR2 SVGAGI. This CDR3 contains 13 residues. The CDR3 reads CASNFDRVYGYTF. CDR3 DNA sequence: TGTGCCAGCAACTTCGACAGGGTTTATGGCTACACCTTC.

The chain couples TRBV3-1 (or the pseudogene TRBV3-2) to TRBJ2-5, with 8 nucleotides matching TRBD1. Germline-derived CDR1 and CDR2 are LGHDT and YNNKEL (reference sequence). V gave up 3 bases and J gave up 4 bases; unmatched junction bases: 13. This CDR3 is built from 17 residues. The CDR3 DNA reads TGTGCCAGCAGCCACCGAAAGGACAGGGTCACCGGAGAGACCCAGTACTTC. The encoded protein is CASSHRKDRVTGETQYF.

A single count supports this clone. V and J are TRBV2 and TRBJ2-3, with 10 bases identical to TRBD2. This CDR3 is 16 amino acids long. After removal of 4 bases from V and 0 bases from J, the junction contained 4 bases not matched to a gene. Germline V CDR1 and CDR2: SNHLY, FYNNEI. The CDR3 here is CASSALAGASTDTQYF. The CDR3 bases are TGTGCCAGCAGTGCCCTAGCGGGGGCCAGCACAGATACGCAGTATTTT.

By share, this clone ranks as medium-sized. The chain recombines TRBV24-1 with TRBJ1-1; perhaps TRBD1 as D (6 bases). Germline V CDR1 and CDR2: KGHDR, SFDVKD. V was clipped by 7 bases and J by 4 bases, with 6 bases between them. This CDR3 has 11 residues. The CDR3 spells CATRGATEAFF. The CDR3 DNA reads TGTGCCACCAGGGGGGCCACTGAAGCTTTCTTT.

This chain uses TRBV28 with TRBJ1-6; D remains ambiguous. Per germline, CDR1 MDHEN and CDR2 SYDVKM. CDR3 length equals 15 residues. V shed 6 bases and J shed 2 bases, with 11 bases lying between them. In DNA, the CDR3 is TGTGCCAGCAGCGGTCATACCCCCTATAATTCACCCCTCCACTTT. It specifies CASSGHTPYNSPLHF.

This clone was recorded at least ten times. Other DNA sequences in this specimen translate into the identical CDR3. The gene calls are TRBV5-8 and TRBJ2-5; possibly TRBD2 for D (5 bases). V lost 1 base to trimming and J lost 2 bases, with 9 bases between them. Per germline, CDR1 SGHTS and CDR2 YDEGEE. The CDR3 runs 14 residues. The CDR3 DNA sequence: TGTGCCAGCAGCTTGCTAGAGGGACAAGAGACCCAGTACTTC. Encoded protein: CASSLLEGQETQYF.

This chain connects TRBV6-5 to TRBJ2-3; 10 nucleotides match TRBD2. The CDR3 is made up of 15 amino acids. CDR1 and CDR2 from the germline V gene are MNHEY and SVGAGI. Germline trimming cut 7 bases from V and 4 bases from J; bases unmatched to any gene: 8. The CDR3 bases are TGTGCCAGCAAATGGGAGCGGGGGGGGGCAGATACGCAGTATTTT. This gives the protein CASKWERGGADTQYF.

The chain is built from TRBV5-6 and TRBJ2-7, with 7 bases fitting TRBD1. CDR1 and CDR2 from the germline V gene are SGHDT and YYEEEE. The CDR3 is 13 amino acids. V gave up 3 bases and J gave up 2 bases; unmatched junction bases: 2. DNA of the CDR3: TGTGCCAGCAGCTCCGGGACAGCCTACGAGCAGTACTTC. This encodes CASSSGTAYEQYF.

The chain's CDR3 is CASSPTGQSNTEAFF. Here the CDR3 DNA reads TGTGCCAGCAGCCCCACGGGACAATCGAACACTGAAGCTTTCTTT. The rearrangement uses TRBV9 and TRBJ1-1; weak D call: TRBD1 (6 bases). The V end lost 4 bases, the J end lost 1 base, and 14 bases lay between the germline ends. The CDR3 consists of 15 residues. Germline CDR1 is SGDLS and CDR2 is YYNGEE. The full variable domain, its missing parts supplied by reference TRBV9 and TRBJ1-1, is DSGVTQTPKHLITATGQRVTLRCSPRSGDLSVYWYQQSLDQGLQFLIQYYNGEERAKGNILERFSAQQFPDLHSELNLSSLELGDSALYFCASSPTGQSNTEAFFGQGTRLTVV.

There are a few counts of this clone. This rearrangement joins TRBV6-5 to TRBJ1-1; 8 positions agree with TRBD1. Germline V gene lookup returns CDR1 MNHEY and CDR2 SVGAGI. V gave up 7 bases and J gave up 2 bases; unmatched junction bases: 3. This CDR3 region has 13 residues. The CDR3 DNA reads as TGTGCCAGCATACAGGGGGGCAACACTGAAGCTTTCTTT. Translating gives CASIQGGNTEAFF.

The chain recombines TRBV6-4 with TRBJ2-2; the D gene is possibly TRBD2 (5 bases). Trimming stripped 4 bases from V and 4 bases from J, with 13 bases between. Germline assignment: CDR1 MRHNA and CDR2 SNTAGT. This CDR3 is 15 amino acids long. The CDR3 here is CASSVSGAPTGELFF. In nucleotides, the CDR3 is TGTGCCAGCAGTGTCAGCGGTGCTCCCACCGGGGAGCTGTTTTTT.

This clone was seen once. The gene calls are TRBV5-1 and TRBJ1-3; D call uncertain. With 4 bases removed from V and 0 bases from J, the gap between germline ends came to 5 bases. Germline assignment: CDR1 SGHRS and CDR2 YFSETQ. CDR3 size: 13 residues. The CDR3 protein is CASSLRSGNTIYF. The CDR3 region has the DNA TGCGCCAGCAGCCTTCGCTCTGGAAACACCATATATTTT.

This chain links TRBV19 with TRBJ1-5; maybe TRBD1 (5 bases). CDR3 length equals 14 residues. Germline CDR1 is LNHDA and CDR2 is SQIVND (reference sequence). V was pared by 0 bases and J by 6 bases, with 9 bases between. The CDR3 loop reads CASSIEGASQPQHF. The CDR3 region has the DNA TGTGCCAGTAGTATAGAAGGGGCGAGTCAGCCCCAGCATTTT.

This clone was recorded a few times. The chain carries TRBV15 and TRBJ2-5; D is perhaps TRBD1 (5 bases). This CDR3 spans 13 amino acids. Germline values: CDR1 LNHNV, CDR2 YYDKDF (reference sequence). V lost 1 base to trimming and J lost 3 bases, with 6 bases between them. This CDR3 is CATSRGREETQYF. CDR3 coding DNA: TGTGCCACCAGCAGAGGCAGGGAAGAGACCCAGTACTTC.

The chain is built from TRBV6-6 and TRBJ1-2; D is possibly TRBD1 (6 bases). The CDR3 has 15 amino acids. Per the germline V gene, CDR1 is MNHNY and CDR2 is SVGAGI (reference sequence). The V and J ends lost 6 bases and 4 bases respectively, with 18 bases between them. The CDR3 DNA reads TGTGCCAGCAGCCTACCCCAGGGGTTGTCCTATGGCTACACCTTC. Translating gives CASSLPQGLSYGYTF.

The chain carries TRBV6-5 and TRBJ1-3, with D possibly being TRBD1 (5 bases). This CDR3 region has 15 residues. Germline lookup yields CDR1 MNHEY and CDR2 SVGAGI. The V gene lost 4 bases and the J gene lost 5 bases, with 15 bases spanning the gap. In nucleotides, the CDR3 is TGTGCCAGCAGTTCCGGGACGGGGGGTAGAAACACCATATATTTT. It codes for CASSSGTGGRNTIYF.

The rearrangement links TRBV29-1 to TRBJ2-7; 11 positions match TRBD1. This CDR3 is 16 amino acids long. The trim removed 4 bases at V and 1 base at J, leaving 9 bases unmatched. Germline values: CDR1 SQVTM, CDR2 ANQGSEA. The CDR3 spells CSVAGPRDRGSYEQYF. In nucleotides, the CDR3 is TGCAGCGTTGCTGGGCCGCGGGACAGGGGGTCCTACGAGCAGTACTTC.

The chain combines TRBV27 with TRBJ1-1, with TRBD1 as a possible D gene (6 bases). V lost 5 bases to trimming and J lost 0 bases, with 25 bases between them. Germline V lookup: CDR1 MNHEY, CDR2 SMNVEV (reference sequence). The CDR3 sequence is 19 residues long. CDR3 protein: CASSPLSVHRERMNTEAFF. DNA for the CDR3: TGTGCCAGCAGTCCCCTGAGCGTCCACAGGGAGAGGATGAACACTGAAGCTTTCTTT.

This chain links TRBV5-4 with TRBJ2-3; D unclear. In germline, CDR1 is SGHNT, CDR2 YYREEE (reference sequence). This CDR3 region has 13 residues. V shed 1 base and J shed 4 bases, with 7 bases lying between them. The CDR3 DNA is TGTGCCAGCAGCTTGAATATCCCAGATACGCAGTATTTT. Amino acids: CASSLNIPDTQYF.

The chain employs TRBV5-1 and TRBJ2-5, with D maybe TRBD1 (6 bases). CDR3 size: 14 residues. Germline V CDR1 and CDR2: SGHRS, YFSETQ. The V end was cut by 3 bases, the J end by 1 base, with 10 bases between. CDR3 sequence reads: CASSSGTLQETQYF. CDR3 nucleotides: TGCGCCAGCAGCTCCGGGACACTCCAAGAGACCCAGTACTTC.

This chain uses TRBV5-8 with TRBJ2-3; 8 bases agree with TRBD2. V was clipped by 0 bases and J by 3 bases; unmatched bases: 6. The CDR3 contains 16 residues. In germline, CDR1 is SGHTS, CDR2 YDEGEE. CDR3 amino acids: CASSLDGSGGTDTQYF. In DNA, the CDR3 is TGTGCCAGCAGCTTGGATGGGTCGGGGGGGACAGATACGCAGTATTTT.

The rearrangement joins TRBV12-3 or TRBV12-4 to TRBJ1-1; D remains unclear. Trimming stripped 8 bases from V and 4 bases from J, with 11 bases between. The CDR3 is 12 residues long. CDR3 bases: TGTGCCAGCGGCCTTGGAGGCACTGAAGCTTTCTTT. Translating gives CASGLGGTEAFF.

This clone has a handful of counts. V is TRBV5-8 and J is TRBJ1-6; D not certain. CDR1 and CDR2 (germline): SGHTS, YDEGEE. V lost 3 bases and J lost 10, with 14 bases in between. The CDR3 contains 14 residues. CDR3 nucleotide sequence: TGTGCCAGCAGCTCAGAGAGGGTGGACTCACCCCTCCACTTT. Translated, it gives CASSSERVDSPLHF.

This CDR3 is CASSPTDTSGNTIYF. For the CDR3, the DNA is TGTGCCAGCAGCCCAACGGACACCTCTGGAAACACCATATATTTT. This chain uses TRBV9 with TRBJ1-3, with TRBD1 as a possible D gene (5 bases). V was cut by 4 bases and J by 0 bases, with 11 bases left in between. The CDR3 runs 15 residues. From germline, CDR1 is SGDLS and CDR2 YYNGEE. Looking up the rest from reference TRBV9 and TRBJ1-3 gives the full variable domain: DSGVTQTPKHLITATGQRVTLRCSPRSGDLSVYWYQQSLDQGLQFLIQYYNGEERAKGNILERFSAQQFPDLHSELNLSSLELGDSALYFCASSPTDTSGNTIYFGEGSWLTVV.

This clone was counted between two and nine times. The gene calls are TRBV9 and TRBJ1-2; weak D call: TRBD1 (5 bases). Germline V lookup: CDR1 SGDLS, CDR2 YYNGEE. The CDR3 consists of 14 residues. Trimming cost V 3 bases and J 4 bases, with 13 bases left between them. As DNA, the CDR3 is TGTGCCAGCAGCGACCGGACGGGACTCTATGGCTACACCTTC. It specifies CASSDRTGLYGYTF.

This CDR3 is CASREVWGDSPLHF. DNA of the CDR3: TGTGCCAGCAGGGAGGTGTGGGGGGATTCACCCCTCCACTTT. This chain links TRBV2 with TRBJ1-6; possibly TRBD1 for D (5 bases). Trimming shortened V by 6 bases and J by 8 bases, and 14 bases separated the two germline ends. From germline, CDR1 is SNHLY and CDR2 FYNNEI. The CDR3 loop spans 14 amino acids.

The chain combines TRBV18 with TRBJ1-2, with TRBD1 identical over 9 bases. This CDR3 spans 15 amino acids. V trimming: 3 bases; J trimming: 5 bases; junction bases outside the gene matches: 7. Per the germline V gene, CDR1 is KGHSH and CDR2 is LQKENI. Here the CDR3 reads CASSPSLGQGYGYTF. The CDR3 DNA follows: TGTGCCAGCTCACCTTCCTTGGGACAGGGATATGGCTACACCTTC.

The chain employs TRBV6-1 and TRBJ1-3, with D unclear. The V end lost 2 bases, the J end lost 0 bases, and 8 bases lay between the germline ends. The CDR3 is 15 amino acids. CDR1 MNHNS and CDR2 SASEGT come from the germline V gene. The CDR3 bases are TGTGCCAGCAGTGAACAGGATATCTCTGGAAACACCATATATTTT. Its protein is CASSEQDISGNTIYF.

The chain joins TRBV6-1 to TRBJ1-1, with D unclear. Germline-derived CDR1 and CDR2 are MNHNS and SASEGT. Trimming removed 3 bases from V and 5 bases from J, with 16 bases in between. There are 15 residues in the CDR3. Here the CDR3 DNA reads TGTGCCAGCAGTGATCAGGTGGGCCAATGGACTGAAGCTTTCTTT. It translates to CASSDQVGQWTEAFF.

The V call is TRBV21-1, the J call TRBJ1-6; the table names TRBD1, a call not compared with the DNA. TRBV21-1 is an annotated pseudogene. The CDR3 sequence is 16 residues long. CDR3 sequence (DNA): TGTGCCAGCAGCAAAGGTTGGACAGGGTGGAATTCACCCCTCCACTTT. Translated: CASSKGWTGWNSPLHF.